This TCR beta chain derives from a study of T cell clonality in common variable immunodeficiency. Whole-study results and caveats: Repertoire-complication correlations in CVID were limited by patient heterogeneity. Compared with healthy controls, CVID subjects showed increased TCRbeta clonality, mostly in about a third.

Trimming cost V 0 bases and J 5 bases, with 14 bases left between them. The CDR3 extends over 14 amino acids. CDR1 is GTSNPN and CDR2 is SVGIG in the germline V gene (reference sequence). This clone was counted many times. Its specificity is not known. The CDR3 is cut off 3 residues early in the read; its end comes from the germline J gene. The protocol was immunoSEQ multiplex PCR, while the TCRdb copy is restricted to in-frame clones and leaves out a portion. The sample has 40,000 or so clones, none seen only once. This clonotype originated in a person aged 18 to 75 in good health. The rearrangement links TRBV30 to TRBJ2-7, with a tentative D call TRBD2 (6 bases). Source material: peripheral blood mononuclear cells. Partial CDR3 DNA: TGTGCCTGGAGTGTGGGACTCTCGAACGACGAG. This encodes CAWSVGLSNDE. The entire CDR3 sequence reads CAWSVGLSNDEQYF.